This entry features one T cell receptor (beta chain) sequence. This sample is part of a study of T cells in tuberculosis. Measured with immunoSEQ multiplex PCR; TCRdb has only the in-frame clones, and not every one. The sample lists 20,000 to 25,000 clones, roughly nine tenths occurring once. The CDR3 has 12 residues. Per the germline V gene, CDR1 is MNHNY and CDR2 is SVGAGI (reference sequence). V lost 6 bases, J lost 12 bases, and 15 bases lay in between. Sequencing used PBMCs. V gene TRBV6-6 combines with J gene TRBJ2-1; no definite D call. This receptor was identified in a donor aged 5 to 30 with latent tuberculosis or without tuberculosis infection. CDR3 sequence: CASRSPIRGQFF. DNA of the CDR3: TGTGCCAGCAGGTCCCCCATTCGAGGGCAGTTCTTC.